One and the same sample provided the 7 T cell receptor beta chains below, sequenced in a study of cytomegalovirus exposure and HLA in healthy donors. PCR used 60 Vbeta primers and 13 Jbeta primers. Here immunoSEQ multiplex PCR was the method, and the copy in TCRdb shows in-frame clones only, minus some. The sample lists around 110,000 clones, around 81% occurring once. Sequencing input: PBMCs. Receptors were obtained from a woman aged 30 to 39 in good health and CMV-seronegative.

The chain has TRBV10-3 and TRBJ1-1; TRBD1 aligns across 8 bases. This CDR3 is 14 amino acids long. Germline V gene data show CDR1 as ENHRY and CDR2 as SYGVKD. Germline trimming cut 4 bases from V and 4 bases from J; bases unmatched to any gene: 5. CDR3 nucleotide sequence: TGTGCCATCAGTGTTCAGGGGGCGGGCACTGAAGCTTTCTTT. Amino acids: CAISVQGAGTEAFF.

J is TRBJ2-1 and V is TRBV5-1; 8 nucleotides line up with TRBD1. The V and J ends lost 4 bases and 5 bases, in that order; junction bases with no gene match: 20. Germline V gene lookup returns CDR1 SGHRS and CDR2 YFSETQ. This CDR3 is 19 amino acids long. The CDR3 nucleotides read TGCGCCAGCAGCCATTTGCGGACAGGGCCGTCGCAAGGGGACAATGAGCAGTTCTTC. It codes for CASSHLRTGPSQGDNEQFF.

The chain couples TRBV5-1 to TRBJ2-2; weak D call: TRBD2 (7 bases). In germline, CDR1 is SGHRS, CDR2 YFSETQ. Between the trimmed V and J ends, which lost 9 bases and 7 bases, there was a span of 19 bases. CDR3 length: 14 residues. CDR3 protein: CATTPGGVGGELFF. CDR3 bases: TGCGCCACAACCCCGGGGGGCGTTGGCGGGGAGCTGTTTTTT.

The rearrangement joins TRBV21-1 to TRBJ1-6; TRBD1 is taken as the D call from the table, unchecked against the DNA. TRBV21-1 is classified as a pseudogene. CDR3 length: 18 residues. The CDR3 DNA sequence: TGTGCCAGCAGCAAAGCGCTTTTCTCGGACAGGCCCTTTAAGCCCCTCCACTTT. It specifies CASSKALFSDRPFKPLHF.

The chain carries TRBV2 and TRBJ1-4; the match to TRBD1 covers 8 bases. V was pared by 6 bases and J by 0 bases, with 6 bases of the junction left unmatched. This CDR3 has 16 residues. The germline CDR1 and CDR2 sequences are SNHLY and FYNNEI. Here the CDR3 reads CASSGQGPATNEKLFF. CDR3 sequence (DNA): TGTGCCAGCAGCGGACAGGGACCGGCAACTAATGAAAAACTGTTTTTT.

The chain joins TRBV2 to TRBJ2-4; 7 nucleotides agree with TRBD2. After removal of 5 bases from V and 7 bases from J, the junction contained 17 bases not matched to a gene. The CDR3 loop spans 17 amino acids. Per the germline V gene, CDR1 is SNHLY and CDR2 is FYNNEI. The CDR3 spells CASSPPPGGRGPNIQYF. CDR3 nucleotides: TGTGCCAGCAGTCCACCCCCTGGCGGGAGAGGTCCGAACATTCAGTACTTC.

This clone has only one observation. The chain employs TRBV7-2 and TRBJ2-7, with 11 bases that match TRBD1. This CDR3 is built from 14 residues. Germline CDR1 SGHTA, CDR2 FQGNSA. The V gene end was trimmed by 4 bases and the J gene end by 7 bases; junction bases not matched to a gene: 6. The CDR3 loop reads CASSSGGTGGEQYF. CDR3 DNA: TGTGCCAGCAGCTCGGGGGGGACAGGGGGTGAGCAGTACTTC.